The 23 T cell receptor beta chains in this list originate from one sample, sequenced in a study of T-cell reconstitution after alpha-beta-depleted transplantation in children. TCRbeta library preparation incorporated unique molecular identifiers. In TCRdb, the PCR reads were re-called with MiXCR into one record per CDR3 protein. The data show some 190,000 distinct CDR3 sequences, roughly 10% seen once. The source material was PBMCs, sampled before TCRalphabeta/CD19-depleted stem cell transplant. The receptors originated from a boy between 2 and 10 years old with acute myeloid leukemia, due to receive a stem cell transplant.

This clonotype came up many times. V is TRBV12-3 or TRBV12-4 and J is TRBJ1-5; D perhaps matches TRBD1 (6 bases). V was clipped by 5 bases and J by 0 bases, with 8 bases between them. The CDR3 contains 14 residues. CDR3 nucleotides: TGTGCCAGCAGTCAACAGGGTAGCAATCAGCCCCAGCATTTT. Translated: CASSQQGSNQPQHF.

This clonotype was counted ten times or more. This sequence joins TRBV3-1 and TRBJ2-7; possible D gene TRBD2, 6 bases. This CDR3 is built from 16 residues. Trimming took off 3 bases at V and 0 bases at J, with 15 bases between the two ends. Germline lookup yields CDR1 LGHDT and CDR2 YNNKEL (reference sequence). The chain's CDR3 is CASSQPRRGSSYEQYF. As DNA, the CDR3 is TGTGCCAGCAGCCAGCCGCGGCGGGGAAGCTCCTACGAGCAGTACTTC.

This clonotype appeared many times. The gene calls are TRBV20-1 and TRBJ2-5; either TRBD1 or TRBD2 may supply D (6 bases each). The CDR3 is 14 amino acids. With 3 bases removed from V and 4 bases from J, the gap between germline ends came to 15 bases. In germline, CDR1 is DFQATT, CDR2 SNEGSKA (reference sequence). CDR3 in amino acids: CSARGKGGPETQYF. The CDR3 coding sequence is TGCAGTGCTAGGGGGAAGGGGGGCCCAGAGACCCAGTACTTC.

This clonotype came up many times. This sequence joins TRBV5-6 and TRBJ2-2, with D unresolved. The germline CDR1 and CDR2 sequences are SGHDT and YYEEEE. With 0 bases removed from V and 5 bases from J, the gap between germline ends came to 17 bases. CDR3 length: 17 residues. Here the CDR3 reads CASSLVRNQMGTGELFF. The CDR3 nucleotides are TGTGCCAGCAGCTTGGTTAGAAATCAAATGGGGACCGGGGAGCTGTTTTTT.

Points on this clonotype: A much larger clone lies one base from this, so it may be a read error. V gene TRBV12-3 or TRBV12-4 combines with J gene TRBJ2-7; no firm D call. The CDR3 is 13 residues long. V was cut by 8 bases and J by 3 bases, with 14 bases left in between. In DNA form, the CDR3 reads TGTGCCAGCTGTTCTAACAGCTACTACGAGCAGTACTTC. It is translated as CASCSNSYYEQYF.

At least ten counts were recorded for this clonotype. The chain carries TRBV5-1 and TRBJ2-1; a weak D match, TRBD2 (5 bases). Germline CDR1 is SGHRS and CDR2 is YFSETQ. The V end was cut by 4 bases, the J end by 7 bases, with 9 bases between. This CDR3 is 12 amino acids long. DNA of the CDR3: TGCGCCAGCAGCCGCGGGTGGAATGAGCAGTTCTTC. Its translation: CASSRGWNEQFF.

This clonotype was picked up a small number of times. The rearrangement uses TRBV7-9 and TRBJ1-1, with D perhaps matching TRBD1 (6 bases). Germline V lookup: CDR1 SEHNR, CDR2 FQNEAQ (reference sequence). The CDR3 length is 13 residues. The V gene lost 5 bases and the J gene lost 4 bases, with 11 bases spanning the gap. CDR3 in amino acids: CASSGQSITEAFF. Written as DNA, the CDR3 is TGTGCCAGCAGCGGACAGTCGATCACTGAAGCTTTCTTT.

Ten or more counts support this clonotype. V and J are TRBV7-8 and TRBJ2-2; D remains ambiguous. Germline CDR1 SGHVS, CDR2 FQNEAQ. This CDR3 comprises 12 residues. V lost 3 bases and J lost 9, with 8 bases in between. This CDR3 reads CASSFPGRELFF. DNA of the CDR3: TGTGCCAGCAGCTTCCCAGGACGGGAGCTGTTTTTT.

This CDR3 is CASSLEGELANEKLFF. The CDR3 nucleotides are TGTGCCAGCAGCTTAGAGGGAGAGCTGGCTAATGAAAAACTGTTTTTT. The gene calls are TRBV7-6 and TRBJ1-4; D gene uncertain. V lost 1 base to trimming and J lost 3 bases, with 12 bases between them. CDR3 size: 16 residues. From germline, CDR1 is SGHVS and CDR2 FNYEAQ.

This clonotype is judged medium-sized. The rearrangement uses TRBV20-1 and TRBJ1-6; 8 nucleotides agree with TRBD1. V shed 0 bases, J shed 9 bases, and the junction held 10 bases outside the gene matches. Germline loops: CDR1 DFQATT, CDR2 SNEGSKA (reference sequence). The CDR3 totals 16 residues. CDR3 DNA: TGCAGTGCTAGAGAGAGGACAGGGACGTTGAGTTCACCCCTCCACTTT. Amino acids: CSARERTGTLSSPLHF.

Many counts were recorded for this clonotype. The V call is TRBV20-1, the J call TRBJ2-1; tentative D call: TRBD1 (6 bases). V lost 5 bases and J lost 5, with 16 bases in between. CDR3 length: 14 amino acids. Germline CDR1 and CDR2: DFQATT and SNEGSKA (reference sequence). The CDR3 DNA is TGCAGTGCTCGGACAGACCAGACGAACAATGAGCAGTTCTTC. Protein sequence: CSARTDQTNNEQFF.

The CDR3 DNA reads as TGTGCAAGTCGCTTAGCCCCCGATGGAGGGGGCAATCAGCCCCAGCATTTT. It yields the protein CASRLAPDGGGNQPQHF. This chain uses TRBV12-2 with TRBJ1-5. TRBV12-2 is labeled a pseudogene. This CDR3 is 17 amino acids long.

This clonotype was observed many times. This sequence joins TRBV5-6 and TRBJ2-5; 7 positions match TRBD1. The CDR3 loop spans 13 amino acids. Germline V gene sequence: CDR1 SGHDT, CDR2 YYEEEE. V dropped 4 bases and J dropped 7; count of bases not matched to a gene: 7. The chain's CDR3 is CASSINDRVTQYF. CDR3 sequence (DNA): TGTGCCAGCAGCATTAACGACAGGGTGACCCAGTACTTC.

This clonotype was found many times. CDR3 loop: CASSLDPREGREQYF. CDR3 in DNA: TGCGCCAGCAGCTTGGATCCGCGGGAGGGCCGAGAGCAGTATTTT. V gene TRBV5-1 combines with J gene TRBJ2-3, with 9 bases identical to TRBD2. The V gene end was trimmed by 0 bases and the J gene end by 11 bases; junction bases not matched to a gene: 10. Germline V gene sequence: CDR1 SGHRS, CDR2 YFSETQ. The CDR3 extends over 15 amino acids.

In its sample, this clonotype was seen many times. This chain connects TRBV21-1 to TRBJ1-2. TRBV21-1 is tagged as a pseudogene. The CDR3 covers 15 residues. CDR3 coding DNA: TGTGCCAGCAGCCCATCCCCAAGGGTTCTCTGTGGCTACACCTTC. The encoded protein is CASSPSPRVLCGYTF.

This clonotype was recorded at least ten times. The V gene is TRBV6-5, the J gene TRBJ2-4; the D gene could be TRBD1 or TRBD2 (5 bases each). With 2 bases removed from V and 8 bases from J, the gap between germline ends came to 13 bases. The CDR3 is 14 residues long. Per germline, CDR1 MNHEY and CDR2 SVGAGI. The CDR3: CASSYGTAGDIQYF. The CDR3 nucleotides are TGTGCCAGCAGTTACGGGACGGCCGGGGACATTCAGTACTTC.

This chain joins TRBV27 and TRBJ1-2, with D hard to call. Trimming pared 6 bases from V and 4 bases from J, leaving 15 bases between. This CDR3 region has 14 residues. Germline V gene sequence: CDR1 MNHEY, CDR2 SMNVEV (reference sequence). The CDR3 nucleotides read TGTGCCAGCAGCCAGGTCAGAGATTTCTATGGCTACACCTTC. It specifies CASSQVRDFYGYTF.

This clonotype was picked up many times. The rearrangement links TRBV5-1 to TRBJ1-6, with D maybe TRBD1 (5 bases). The CDR3 sequence is 13 residues long. Germline CDR1 and CDR2: SGHRS and YFSETQ. The V end lost 4 bases, the J end lost 7 bases, and 9 bases lay between the germline ends. The CDR3: CASSGDLNSPLHF. Here the CDR3 DNA reads TGCGCCAGCAGCGGGGACTTGAATTCACCCCTCCACTTT.

The chain has TRBV18 and TRBJ1-4, with D uncertain. V was trimmed by 6 bases and J by 8 bases, leaving 13 bases between them. The CDR3 loop spans 13 amino acids. Germline-derived CDR1 and CDR2 are KGHSH and LQKENI. CDR3 nucleotide sequence: TGTGCCAGCTCCCGAGGGAACAGAGAAAAACTGTTTTTT. Translating gives CASSRGNREKLFF.

This clonotype was detected ten times or more. The CDR3 nucleotides read TGTGCCTCCGGACTAGCGGAGGGAAACATTCAGTACTTC. Amino acid sequence: CASGLAEGNIQYF. The chain carries TRBV10-3 and TRBJ2-4; the match to TRBD2 covers 10 bases. Trimming took 11 bases from V and 6 from J; bases not matched to a gene: 7. The CDR3 is 13 residues long. The germline gives CDR1 ENHRY, CDR2 SYGVKD.

This clonotype was recorded many times. CDR3 coding DNA: TGTGCCAGCAGCCTTGCTTCATACGAGCAGTACTTC. Protein: CASSLASYEQYF. The V and J genes are TRBV3-1 and TRBJ2-7; D gene unclear. The germline CDR1 and CDR2 sequences are LGHDT and YNNKEL (reference sequence). Trimming removed 4 bases at V and 4 bases at J, with 8 bases between. The CDR3 length is 12 residues.

This clonotype ranks as medium-sized. V and J are TRBV4-2 and TRBJ2-7; TRBD2 matches 15 bases. V lost 6 bases to trimming and J lost 5 bases; unmatched junction nucleotides: 11. The CDR3 extends over 17 amino acids. Looked up from germline, CDR1 is LGHNA and CDR2 is YNFKEQ. CDR3 nucleotide sequence: TGTGCCAGCAGTCTAGGACTAGCGGGAGGGCCGGGGGACGAGCAGTACTTC. Translating it yields CASSLGLAGGPGDEQYF.

This clonotype was counted many times. This chain links TRBV28 with TRBJ2-2; D not resolved. The CDR3 is 13 amino acids. V dropped 3 bases and J dropped 4 bases, with 6 bases sitting between them. Looked up from germline, CDR1 is MDHEN and CDR2 is SYDVKM. The CDR3 is CASSLFGTGELFF. The CDR3, as DNA: TGTGCCAGCAGTTTGTTCGGCACCGGGGAGCTGTTTTTT.